A single sample is the source of the 18 T cell receptor beta chains below, sequenced in a study of a mutant IDH1 vaccine in newly diagnosed glioma. Regarding time point: week 23, last vaccination. Vaccination used 300 ug of mutant IDH1 20-mer peptide per dose, with topical imiquimod. These receptors' targets are unknown. The repertoire was sequenced with immunoSEQ multiplex PCR; TCRdb's copy has only in-frame clones and lacks some. Here the sample spans 30,000 to 40,000 clones, about four fifths being singletons. The specimen was PBMCs, collected from a glioma patient whose treatment included an IDH1 peptide vaccine. Receptor source: a man aged 35-49 years with glioma.

The chain couples TRBV7-6 to TRBJ1-4; 9 bases are shared with TRBD1. Germline CDR1 reads SGHVS; CDR2 reads FNYEAQ. The CDR3 covers 16 residues. With 0 bases clipped from V and 6 bases from J, the junction kept 5 bases outside the gene matches. The CDR3 DNA is TGTGCCAGCAGCTTAGCGACAGGGGGAGGGGATGAAAAACTGTTTTTT. Its protein product is CASSLATGGGDEKLFF.

This clone was detected only a few times. The chain links TRBV2 to TRBJ1-4; D is unresolved. V was clipped by 6 bases and J by 1 base, with 9 bases between them. The CDR3 extends over 14 amino acids. Germline CDR1 SNHLY, CDR2 FYNNEI. The CDR3 here is CASSEPQTNEKLFF. The CDR3 region has the DNA TGTGCCAGCAGCGAGCCTCAAACTAATGAAAAACTGTTTTTT.

The chain combines TRBV25-1 with TRBJ2-7; 9 nucleotides agree with TRBD1. The germline V gene has CDR1 MGHDK and CDR2 SYGVNS. The length of the CDR3 is 13 residues. The ends lost 3 bases at V and 9 bases at J; junction bases unmatched: 6. CDR3: CASSDPGTGPQYF. As DNA, the CDR3 is TGTGCCAGCAGTGACCCCGGGACAGGGCCGCAGTACTTC.

The CDR3 bases are TGTGCCAGCAGCTTAATTACTTACTATGGCTACACCTTC. Its translation: CASSLITYYGYTF. The chain carries TRBV7-2 and TRBJ1-2; D remains unclear. CDR1 and CDR2 from the germline V gene are SGHTA and FQGNSA. The CDR3 spans 13 residues. Trimming stripped 2 bases from V and 3 bases from J, with 7 bases between.

The CDR3 region has the DNA TGTGCCAGCAGTTTCCCAAAGTGGCGGGACCGCACAGATACGCAGTATTTT. It is translated as CASSFPKWRDRTDTQYF. The chain couples TRBV28 to TRBJ2-3; the D gene is possibly TRBD2 (6 bases). Germline V lookup: CDR1 MDHEN, CDR2 SYDVKM. CDR3 length: 17 residues. Trimming stripped 3 bases from V and 1 base from J, with 17 bases between.

There are a few counts of this clone. The CDR3 DNA follows: TGTGCCAGCATTCTTCCCTTCGGAGGGAATCAGCCCCAGCATTTT. It is translated as CASILPFGGNQPQHF. The rearrangement links TRBV27 to TRBJ1-5; no firm D call. The germline V and J ends were trimmed by 7 bases and 4 bases, with 17 bases remaining between them. The CDR3 is 15 residues long. Looked up from germline, CDR1 is MNHEY and CDR2 is SMNVEV (reference sequence).

The rearrangement uses TRBV30 and TRBJ2-3; D is undetermined. Germline values: CDR1 GTSNPN, CDR2 SVGIG (reference sequence). This CDR3 region has 14 residues. The ends were cut back, 0 bases at V and 0 bases at J, with 7 bases in the middle. The CDR3 region is CAWSVRASTDTQYF. The DNA for the CDR3 is TGTGCCTGGAGTGTACGGGCAAGCACAGATACGCAGTATTTT.

J is TRBJ1-3 and V is TRBV19; no clear D gene. Germline-derived CDR1 and CDR2 are LNHDA and SQIVND (reference sequence). V lost 6 bases and J 2 bases, leaving 14 bases between the germline ends. This CDR3 has 15 residues. CDR3 amino acids: CASRREVNAGNTIYF. CDR3 DNA: TGTGCCAGTAGGAGGGAGGTTAATGCTGGAAACACCATATATTTT. The variable domain in full, completed from reference TRBV19 and TRBJ1-3, reads DGGITQSPKYLFRKEGQNVTLSCEQNLNHDAMYWYRQDPGQGLRLIYYSQIVNDFQKGDIAEGYSVSREKKESFPLTVTSAQKNPTAFYLCASRREVNAGNTIYFGEGSWLTVV.

This clone was counted a single time. The V gene is TRBV6-9, the J gene TRBJ1-2; D is possibly TRBD1 (6 bases). Trimming took off 8 bases at V and 4 bases at J, with 20 bases between the two ends. The CDR3 is 15 amino acids. CDR1 is MNHGY, CDR2 SVAAGI, per germline. The CDR3 nucleotides read TGTGCCAGCCGACCCGACAGGATGAAATTCTATGGCTACACCTTC. This translates into CASRPDRMKFYGYTF.

V gene TRBV6-1 combines with J gene TRBJ1-1; D perhaps matches TRBD1 (6 bases). Germline V gives CDR1 MNHNS, CDR2 SASEGT. The CDR3 has 13 residues. Trimming stripped 7 bases from V and 9 bases from J, with 18 bases between. For the CDR3, the DNA is TGTGCCAGCACCTCATCGACAGGCCTGAAAGCTTTCTTT. This gives the protein CASTSSTGLKAFF.

This sequence joins TRBV5-1 and TRBJ2-3; D not resolved. This CDR3 contains 14 residues. Germline CDR1 SGHRS, CDR2 YFSETQ. Trimming took off 4 bases at V and 5 bases at J, with 14 bases between the two ends. The CDR3 region is CASSQTLGIDTQYF. The DNA for the CDR3 is TGCGCCAGCAGCCAGACCTTGGGGATAGATACGCAGTATTTT.

V and J are TRBV27 and TRBJ2-1; the match to TRBD2 covers 7 bases. The CDR3 extends over 17 amino acids. V trimming: 4 bases; J trimming: 2 bases; junction bases outside the gene matches: 11. Per the germline V gene, CDR1 is MNHEY and CDR2 is SMNVEV (reference sequence). The CDR3 reads CASSSLRGRVTYNEQFF. CDR3 coding DNA: TGTGCCAGCAGTTCTCTTCGCGGGAGAGTGACCTACAATGAGCAGTTCTTC.

J is TRBJ2-2 and V is TRBV10-3; 10 bases are a match to TRBD2. CDR1 is ENHRY, CDR2 SYGVKD, per germline. The CDR3 length is 15 residues. Losses at the gene ends were 5 bases for V and 5 bases for J; bases not matched to a gene: 5. The CDR3 nucleotides read TGTGCCATCAGTATACTAGCGGGGACAACCGGGGAGCTGTTTTTT. This sequence encodes CAISILAGTTGELFF.

The chain joins TRBV5-4 to TRBJ1-1; TRBD1 might be the D (6 bases). V lost 0 bases, J lost 1 base, and 10 bases lay in between. The CDR3 loop spans 15 amino acids. CDR1 SGHNT and CDR2 YYREEE come from the germline V gene (reference sequence). The DNA of the CDR3 is TGTGCCAGCAGCTTGGAACCACAGGGGAACACTGAAGCTTTCTTT. It specifies CASSLEPQGNTEAFF.

A few counts support this clone. The rearrangement links TRBV7-9 to TRBJ1-4, with a tentative D call TRBD1 (6 bases). The germline CDR1 and CDR2 sequences are SEHNR and FQNEAQ (reference sequence). Trimming left V 5 bases short and J 5 bases short, with 18 bases between. CDR3 length equals 16 residues. As DNA, the CDR3 is TGTGCCAGCAGCGCCGGCCCAGGGGTATTAAATGAAAAACTGTTTTTT. It yields the protein CASSAGPGVLNEKLFF.

The chain recombines TRBV11-2 with TRBJ1-1; D remains ambiguous. The V and J ends lost 3 bases and 1 base respectively, with 3 bases between them. Germline CDR1 is SGHAT and CDR2 is FQNNGV. This CDR3 has 12 amino acids. DNA for the CDR3: TGTGCCAGCAGCTTTACGAACACTGAAGCTTTCTTT. It is translated as CASSFTNTEAFF.

The J gene is TRBJ2-5, the V gene TRBV5-6; D gene unclear. Judging by the DNA end, TRBJ2-7 fits better; the J call may be wrong. The germline V gene encodes CDR1 SGHDT and CDR2 YYEEEE. The CDR3 consists of 13 residues. Written as DNA, the CDR3 is TGTGCCAGCAGCTTGCCCCTGGGGAACGAGCAGTACTTC. Translated, it gives CASSLPLGNEQYF.

The V and J genes are TRBV11-2 and TRBJ2-2; 7 bases are a match to TRBD2. The CDR3 has 15 residues. Germline CDR1 and CDR2: SGHAT and FQNNGV. Trimming removed 10 bases from V and 2 bases from J; junction bases left unmatched: 10. This chain's CDR3 is CATRREGLNTGELFF. CDR3 in DNA: TGTGCCACCAGGAGGGAGGGACTTAACACCGGGGAGCTGTTTTTT.